This T cell receptor (beta chain) was recorded in a study of metastatic and nonmetastatic thyroid tumors. At the level of the study: Comparative analysis of repertoires was undertaken across blood and tumor or nodule tissue obtained from malignant and benign thyroid patients.

The V and J ends lost 0 bases and 2 bases, in that order; junction bases with no gene match: 8. The CDR3 length is 17 residues. The germline V gene encodes CDR1 LGHNA and CDR2 YNFKEQ. Notes on the study in general: Malignant thyroid tumors reportedly had TCR beta diversity that was significantly higher than in benign nodules, in blood and tumor.

Authors' processing steps: A classifier of distant metastasis in papillary thyroid cancer was built from CDR3 differences (across clinicopathological groups). Using MiXCR, TCRdb reanalyzed the PCR reads. Here the V and J calls rest on TCRdb's processing, not on the authors' analysis. The table has about 40,000 clones, around 16% seen once. This clone was seen at least ten times. The antigen is not known. There were no patients who had received any treatment before thyroid surgery. The specimen sequenced was blood. The chain recombines TRBV4-2 with TRBJ2-3; TRBD2 aligns across 7 bases. The TCR originated in a female donor with papillary thyroid cancer or a benign thyroid nodule (not recorded which). Some clones in this sample may be carry-over from other donors' samples. CDR3 bases: TGTGCCAGCAGCCAAGATATTCAGCGGGGTAACACAGATACGCAGTATTTT. Translation: CASSQDIQRGNTDTQYF.